This TCR beta chain originates from a study of CD8 T cells in ankylosing spondylitis listed by TCRdb under 2017. Regarding the complete study: The study profiled T cell receptor beta repertoires in healthy donors and ankylosing spondylitis patients to find disease-linked TCR variants. Peripheral blood was sampled, and synovial fluid was also collected from ankylosing spondylitis patients. The whole study cohort included 108 healthy donors and 25 or so ankylosing spondylitis patients. Summary of the overall study and its limitations: A CD8+ phenotype was shown by the disease-linked clones, which were found at relatively low frequencies in peripheral blood. According to the report, matched synovial fluid samples from ankylosing spondylitis patients were significantly enriched for the disease-linked clones. Some motif variants were previously reported in synovial fluid and blood of reactive arthritis patients, suggesting common disease-initiation mechanisms. A TCR beta motif made up of several highly homologous amino acid variants appeared to be characteristic of blood from ankylosing spondylitis patients.

Taking its sample share into account, this clonotype is medium-sized (0.01 to 0.1%). No cognate antigen has been identified for it. Per-base quality was not reported, and no clone a single base away is much larger than it. From cysteine to phenylalanine, the CDR3 is 13 amino acids long. Here the CDR3 DNA is all that survives: 39 bases in frame from base 1. The CDR1 and CDR2 encoded by the germline V gene are SQVTM and ANQGSEA. The junction carries 15 bases between V and J, which are trimmed by 7 bases and 5 bases respectively. Sequencing used an Illumina HiSeq 2500. TCR beta libraries were prepared by quantitative 5'-RACE with molecular barcodes. The original pipeline was this. A new computational method based on a probabilistic model of VDJ rearrangement was used to identify disease-linked TCR variants. Using fastp at Q25 and MiXCR, TCRdb reprocessed the public reads and kept productive beta chains. Identical CDR3 protein sequences are pooled into one entry, listed with their most common genes and DNA. The V and J calls and clone size are TCRdb's, not the authors'. For this sample there are tens of thousands of distinct CDR3 sequences; around 10% appear just once. The ten largest clones capture 16% of the sample.

The chain is encoded by TRBV29-1 joined to TRBJ2-1; too little of a D gene remains to name it. This sequence was found in a male donor with ankylosing spondylitis or in good health (not recorded which). Sequenced input: blood, either unsorted or a sorted T cell fraction (not recorded which). CDR3 protein: CSAVVGNNNEQFF. The nucleotides read TGCAGCGCCGTGGTGGGTAACAACAATGAGCAGTTCTTC.